One sample yielded the 5 T cell receptor beta chains listed below, sequenced in a study of cytomegalovirus exposure and HLA in healthy donors. 13 Jbeta primers and 60 Vbeta primers were used for the PCR. This table comes from immunoSEQ multiplex PCR, and its TCRdb copy is limited to in-frame clones, with some not included. This table holds about 150,000 clones, more than 75% found once. Sequenced sample: PBMCs. All receptors derive from a human donor in good health.

The chain couples TRBV10-1 to TRBJ1-3; tentatively, D is TRBD1 (6 bases). Trimming left V 8 bases short and J 0 bases short, with 17 bases between. The CDR3 extends over 16 amino acids. Germline V gene lookup returns CDR1 WNHNN and CDR2 SYGVQD (reference sequence). In nucleotides, the CDR3 is TGCGCCAGCGGACCGGGACAATCAGTCTCTGGAAACACCATATATTTT. Protein: CASGPGQSVSGNTIYF.

The genes are TRBV5-6 and TRBJ2-1; 7 bases are shared with TRBD2. The CDR3 extends over 15 amino acids. V shed 4 bases, J shed 10 bases, and the junction held 14 bases outside the gene matches. Germline V gene sequence: CDR1 SGHDT, CDR2 YYEEEE. The CDR3 nucleotides are TGTGCCAGCAGCCCCTCGGTGGGAGGGATCCGGGAGCAGTTCTTC. It codes for CASSPSVGGIREQFF.

The chain uses TRBV6-5 and TRBJ1-1, with D hard to call. Per the germline V gene, CDR1 is MNHEY and CDR2 is SVGAGI. CDR3 size: 15 residues. V shed 2 bases and J shed 1 base, with 11 bases lying between them. The CDR3 sequence: CASSYTGRENTEAFF. For the CDR3, the DNA is TGTGCCAGCAGTTACACTGGACGGGAGAACACTGAAGCTTTCTTT.

The rearrangement links TRBV6-1 to TRBJ2-3; 12 bases match TRBD2. CDR1 MNHNS and CDR2 SASEGT come from the germline V gene. V trimming: 4 bases; J trimming: 7 bases; junction bases outside the gene matches: 6. This CDR3 spans 15 amino acids. CDR3 protein: CASSATSGSLHTQYF. The CDR3 nucleotides read TGTGCCAGCAGTGCGACTAGCGGGAGTTTGCATACGCAGTATTTT.

This clone was counted a single time. J is TRBJ1-1 and V is TRBV10-3; 10 bases align to TRBD1. Germline assignment: CDR1 ENHRY and CDR2 SYGVKD. Unmatched junction bases numbered 4, after V lost 5 bases and J lost 4 bases. The CDR3 spans 14 residues. In nucleotides, the CDR3 is TGTGCCATCAGTAGGACAGGGGGGCCCACTGAAGCTTTCTTT. It yields the protein CAISRTGGPTEAFF.